This T cell receptor beta chain was recovered during a study of spatial heterogeneity in lung cancer. MiXCR, applied by TCRdb to the 5' RACE reads, yields one record per CDR3 protein. Of about 50,000 distinct CDR3 sequences detected, 7.6% appear once; the ten largest clones hold about an eighth. Time point of the sample: sample taken at primary tumor resection. The study sequenced unsorted whole RNA from tumor, nontumor lung or frozen PBMC. Donation came from around 77 patients with untreated early-stage non-small cell lung cancer. V shed 3 bases, J shed 4 bases, and the junction held 5 bases outside the gene matches. Germline lookup yields CDR1 MNHEY and CDR2 SVGEGT. The CDR3 length is 14 residues.

J is TRBJ1-2 and V is TRBV6-2 or TRBV6-3; TRBD1 matches at 7 bases. The source was PBMCs, collected at surgery. The origin of this receptor is a female donor with early-stage non-small cell lung cancer. This CDR3 is CASSYSGQVYGYTF. DNA of the CDR3: TGTGCCAGCAGTTATTCCGGACAGGTCTATGGCTACACCTTC.